One T cell receptor beta chain is described in this entry. The antigen remains undetermined. Using immunoSEQ multiplex PCR, the repertoire was profiled, and TCRdb retains in-frame clones only, with some absent. The sample includes 25,000 to 30,000 clones, approximately 78% seen only once; the top ten take approximately 19%. Time point: week 23, last vaccination. Every vaccine dose comprised 300 ug of mutant IDH1 20-mer peptide plus topical imiquimod. The data were obtained in a study of a mutant IDH1 vaccine in newly diagnosed glioma. In the study overall: Patients began vaccination 4-6 weeks after radiotherapy alone, or with temozolomide cycles. Most patients had received both radiotherapy and temozolomide, the prior options being radiotherapy, temozolomide, or both. Mean patient age was about 44 years; roughly 62% were male and roughly 38% female.

V lost 3 bases and J lost 0; bases outside the gene matches: 5. The CDR3 consists of 16 residues. From germline, CDR1 is SGHNT and CDR2 YYREEE (reference sequence). This material consisted of PBMCs, taken from a glioma patient whose treatment included an IDH1 peptide vaccine. The chain carries TRBV5-4 and TRBJ2-1, with TRBD2 matching over 8 bases. The sequence derives from a young woman with glioma. The CDR3 reads CASSSQRGSSYNEQFF. CDR3 sequence (DNA): TGTGCCAGCAGCTCCCAGCGGGGGAGCTCCTACAATGAGCAGTTCTTC. Complete variable domain (other parts from reference TRBV5-4 and TRBJ2-1): ETGVTQSPTHLIKTRGQQVTLRCSSQSGHNTVSWYQQALGQGPQFIFQYYREEENGRGNFPPRFSGLQFPNYSSELNVNALELDDSALYLCASSSQRGSSYNEQFFGPGTRLTVL.